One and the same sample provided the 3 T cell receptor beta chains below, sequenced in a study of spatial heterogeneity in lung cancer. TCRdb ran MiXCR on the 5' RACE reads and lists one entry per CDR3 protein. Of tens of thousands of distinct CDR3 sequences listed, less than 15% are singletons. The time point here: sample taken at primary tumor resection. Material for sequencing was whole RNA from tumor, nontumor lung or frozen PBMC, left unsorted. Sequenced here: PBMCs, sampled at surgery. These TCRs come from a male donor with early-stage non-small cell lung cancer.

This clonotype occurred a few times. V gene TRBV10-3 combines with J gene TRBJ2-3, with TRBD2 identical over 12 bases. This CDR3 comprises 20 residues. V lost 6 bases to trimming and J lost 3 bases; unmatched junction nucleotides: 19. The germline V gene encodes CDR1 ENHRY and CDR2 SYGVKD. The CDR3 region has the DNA TGTGCCATCAGAAACTGGAAGCAGCTAGCGGGAGGGCTGTGGACAGATACGCAGTATTTT. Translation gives CAIRNWKQLAGGLWTDTQYF.

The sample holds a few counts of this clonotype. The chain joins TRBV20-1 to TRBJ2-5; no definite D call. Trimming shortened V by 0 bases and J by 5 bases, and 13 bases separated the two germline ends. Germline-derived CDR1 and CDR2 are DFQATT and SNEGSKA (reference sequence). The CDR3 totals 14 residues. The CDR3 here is CSARDPGSLETQYF. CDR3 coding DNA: TGCAGTGCTAGAGATCCCGGCAGCCTGGAGACCCAGTACTTC.

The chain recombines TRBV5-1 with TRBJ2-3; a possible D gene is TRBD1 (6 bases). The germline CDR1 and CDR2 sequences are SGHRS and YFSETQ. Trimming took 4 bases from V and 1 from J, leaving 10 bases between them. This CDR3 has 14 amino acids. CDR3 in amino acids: CASSPTGRTDTQYF. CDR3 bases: TGCGCCAGCAGCCCCACAGGGCGCACAGATACGCAGTATTTT.